This TCR beta chain was observed in a study of neurological immune-mediated disorders. General observations from the study: None of the CDR3 amino acid sequences found in expanded clones was shared across subjects. This suggests that the TCR-beta repertoires were private in all groups. Healthy controls had more TCR clonal expansion than multiple sclerosis, which showed the least, whereas HTLV-1-associated myelopathy showed the most.

The sample holds many counts of this clonotype. The antigen is not known. Germline V lookup: CDR1 MNHNS, CDR2 SASEGT. V dropped 4 bases and J dropped 7 bases, with 7 bases sitting between them. The CDR3 extends over 11 amino acids. The cDNA was synthesized by means of template-switch 5'RACE, which was carried out with 10-nucleotide random UMIs. MiXCR, run by TCRdb on the 5' RACE reads, gives a single entry per CDR3 protein. The sample yields fewer than 45,000 distinct CDR3 sequences, 11% seen once. Time point reported: technical triplicate 1. It was from 2 million PBMCs stored at -80 C that the unsorted libraries were obtained.

The V gene is TRBV6-1, the J gene TRBJ2-5; no definite D call. This clonotype was sampled from a man aged 55 to 70 with HTLV-1-associated myelopathy (HAM/TSP). Specimen: PBMCs. The CDR3 spells CASSGDWTQYF. Written as DNA, the CDR3 is TGTGCCAGCAGTGGGGATTGGACCCAGTACTTC.